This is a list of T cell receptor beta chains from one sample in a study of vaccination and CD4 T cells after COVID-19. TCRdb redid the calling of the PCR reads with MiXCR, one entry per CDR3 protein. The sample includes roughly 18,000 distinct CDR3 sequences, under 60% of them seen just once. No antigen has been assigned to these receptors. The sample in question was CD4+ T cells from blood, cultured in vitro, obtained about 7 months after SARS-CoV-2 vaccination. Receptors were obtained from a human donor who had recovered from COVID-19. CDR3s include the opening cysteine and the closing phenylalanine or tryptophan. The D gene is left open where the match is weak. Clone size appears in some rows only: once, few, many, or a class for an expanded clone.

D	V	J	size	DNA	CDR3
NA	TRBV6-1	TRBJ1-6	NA	TGTGCCAGCAGTGAACAGCCGGGGCTGTCCTCATCACCCCTCCACTTT	CASSEQPGLSSSPLHF
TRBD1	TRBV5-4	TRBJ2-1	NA	TGTGCCAGCAGCATGACACAGGGGATTATCAGGGGCAATGAGCAGTTCTTC	CASSMTQGIIRGNEQFF
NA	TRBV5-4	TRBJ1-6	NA	TGTGCCAGCGCCAACACGGGCGGAGAGGCTTCACCCCTCCACTTT	CASANTGGEASPLHF
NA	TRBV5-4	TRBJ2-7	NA	TGTGCCAGCAGCTGGGGGCCGGGACAAGTTTCCTACGAGCAGTACTTC	CASSWGPGQVSYEQYF
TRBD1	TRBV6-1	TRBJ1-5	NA	TGTGCCAGCAGCACACAGGGGGCCGTGCAGCCCCAGCATTTT	CASSTQGAVQPQHF
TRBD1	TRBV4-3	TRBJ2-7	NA	TGCGCCAGCAGCTTACAGGGGGGATACGAGCAGTACTTC	CASSLQGGYEQYF
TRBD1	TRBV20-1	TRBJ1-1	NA	TGCAGTGCTAGAGCGGGACAGGGGTTCACTGAAGCTTTCTTT	CSARAGQGFTEAFF
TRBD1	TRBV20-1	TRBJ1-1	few	TGCAGTGCTAGACCTAACAGGGGGATGGCTGAAGCTTTCTTT	CSARPNRGMAEAFF
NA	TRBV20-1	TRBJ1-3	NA	TGCAGTGCTAGAGAAGACACTGGAAACACCATATATTTT	CSAREDTGNTIYF
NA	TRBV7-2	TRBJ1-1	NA	TGTGCCAGCAGCTGGAGAGTGCACACTGAAGCTTTCTTT	CASSWRVHTEAFF
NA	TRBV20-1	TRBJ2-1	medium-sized	TGCAGTGCCTGGGGGGGGGCCACAGGGTTAGAGCAGTTCTTC	CSAWGGATGLEQFF
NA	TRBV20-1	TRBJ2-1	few	TGCAGTGCTTCCGTGGGCGACTCCCTCTACAATGAGCAGTTCTTC	CSASVGDSLYNEQFF
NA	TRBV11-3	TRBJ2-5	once	TGTGCCAGCAGCTTAGTGGGTAGCCGAGAGACCCAGTACTTC	CASSLVGSRETQYF
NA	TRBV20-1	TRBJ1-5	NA	TGCAGTGCTAGTACTGGGAATCAGCCCCAGCATTTT	CSASTGNQPQHF
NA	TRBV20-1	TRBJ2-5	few	TGCAGTGCTAGTTCGGGACTGACGGTTGGAGCCCAGTACTTC	CSASSGLTVGAQYF
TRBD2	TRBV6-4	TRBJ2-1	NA	TGTGCCAGCAGTAATCCGGGACTAGCGGATCCAGTATACTACAATGAGCAGTTCTTC	CASSNPGLADPVYYNEQFF
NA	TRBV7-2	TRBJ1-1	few	TGTGCCAGCAGCTTATCCTATCGGGGGCGATGGACTGAAGCTTTCTTT	CASSLSYRGRWTEAFF
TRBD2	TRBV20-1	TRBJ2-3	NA	TGCAGTGCTAGAGATAGACTAGCGGGAGGCTTAGATACGCAGTATTTT	CSARDRLAGGLDTQYF
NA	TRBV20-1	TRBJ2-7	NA	TGCAGTGCTAGAGGGGGGGGCGAATTATACGAGCAGTACTTC	CSARGGGELYEQYF
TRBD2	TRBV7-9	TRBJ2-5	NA	TGTGCCAGCAGCTTACGATGGGGTAGCGGGGGGGCCTCCGAGACCCAGTACTTC	CASSLRWGSGGASETQYF
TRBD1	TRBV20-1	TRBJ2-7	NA	TGCAGTGCTACGGACAGGCCCTCCTACGAGCAGTACTTC	CSATDRPSYEQYF
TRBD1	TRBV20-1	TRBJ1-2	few	TGCAGTGCTAGGGAGGATTTCAGGACAGGGGGTAACTATGGCTACACCTTC	CSAREDFRTGGNYGYTF
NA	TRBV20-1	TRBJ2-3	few	TGCAGTGCTAGAGAACTAAGTCGGGGATCGAGAGATACGCAGTATTTT	CSARELSRGSRDTQYF
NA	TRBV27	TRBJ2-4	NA	TGTGCCAGCAGTCTCCTCGGGGGAAATCCCAAAAACATTCAGTACTTC	CASSLLGGNPKNIQYF
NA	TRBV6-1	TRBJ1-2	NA	TGTGCCAGTACGATGGGGAGCTATGGCTACACCTTC	CASTMGSYGYTF
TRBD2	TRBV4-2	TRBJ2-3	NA	TGTGCCAGCAGCCAAGATAGTCGCGGACTAGGGGCAGATACGCAGTATTTT	CASSQDSRGLGADTQYF
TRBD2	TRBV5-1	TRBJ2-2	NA	TGCGCCAGCAGCTATCTAGCGGGCGCCCAGGCCGGGGAGCTGTTTTTT	CASSYLAGAQAGELFF
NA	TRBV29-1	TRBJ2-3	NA	TGCAGCGTTGGTAGGTCCCTCACAGATACGCAGTATTTT	CSVGRSLTDTQYF
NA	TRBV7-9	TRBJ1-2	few	TGTGCCAGCAGCTTACGGGGGGATCCTTATGGCTACACCTTC	CASSLRGDPYGYTF
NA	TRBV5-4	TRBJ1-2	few	TGTGCCAGCAGGCTGATGGGGGTATCGATGAATGGCTACACCTTC	CASRLMGVSMNGYTF
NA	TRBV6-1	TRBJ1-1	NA	TGTGCCAGCAGTGAATTGTGGGACACTGAAGCTTTCTTT	CASSELWDTEAFF
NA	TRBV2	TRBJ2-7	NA	TGTGCCAGCAGCCGACAGAGACCTCCCTACGAGCAGTACTTC	CASSRQRPPYEQYF
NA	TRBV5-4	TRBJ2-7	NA	TGTGCCAGCAGCTTGGTGGAGGGGCAAGAGCAGTACTTC	CASSLVEGQEQYF
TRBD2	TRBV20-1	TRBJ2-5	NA	TGCAGTGCTCATGGGACTAGCGGGATAAACCCAGGGGAGACCCAGTACTTC	CSAHGTSGINPGETQYF
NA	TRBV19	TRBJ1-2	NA	TGTGCCAGTAGTATACAGGGTGGGAACTATGGCTACACCTTC	CASSIQGGNYGYTF
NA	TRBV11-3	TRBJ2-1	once	TGTGCCAGCAGCTTAGACAGGGTTTCGGTCAATGGGCAGTTCTTC	CASSLDRVSVNGQFF
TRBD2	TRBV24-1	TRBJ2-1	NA	TGTGCCACCAGTGAGTCGACTAGCGGGGGGTACAATGAGCAGTTCTTC	CATSESTSGGYNEQFF
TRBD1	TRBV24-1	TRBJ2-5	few	TGTGCCATCGGACGGGACAGTTTCTTTGGAGAGACCCAGTACTTC	CAIGRDSFFGETQYF
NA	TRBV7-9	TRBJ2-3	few	TGTGCCAGCAGCTTTCAGCGGGGCACAGATACGCAGTATTTT	CASSFQRGTDTQYF
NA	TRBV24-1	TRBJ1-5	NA	TGTGCCACATCAGACTCTTCCGCTCAGCCCCAGCATTTT	CATSDSSAQPQHF
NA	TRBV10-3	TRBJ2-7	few	TGTGCCATCAGTGAGTCTCGGTACGAGCAGTACTTC	CAISESRYEQYF
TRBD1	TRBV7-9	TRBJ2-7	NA	TGTGCCAGCAGCCAAAGAGGACAGGGAAGGTCGGGCGAGCAGTACTTC	CASSQRGQGRSGEQYF
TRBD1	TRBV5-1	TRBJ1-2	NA	TGCGCCAGCAGCCCTGGACAGGGTTCCTATGGCTACACCTTC	CASSPGQGSYGYTF
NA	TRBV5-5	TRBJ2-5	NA	TGTGCCAGCAGCTGGGGGGCTAGCGAGACCCAGTACTTC	CASSWGASETQYF
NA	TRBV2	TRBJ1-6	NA	TGTGCCAGCACCAGACAGGCCGGGAATTCACCCCTCCACTTT	CASTRQAGNSPLHF
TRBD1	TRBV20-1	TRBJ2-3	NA	TGCAGTGCTAGCCGGGACAGGGGGCGGGATACGCAGTATTTT	CSASRDRGRDTQYF
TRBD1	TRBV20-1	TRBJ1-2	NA	TGCAGTGCTAGAGATTACAGGGGTAGGGGGGGCTACACCTTC	CSARDYRGRGGYTF
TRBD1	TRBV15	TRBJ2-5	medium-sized	TGTGCCACCGCTGTGGGACAGGAAAAAGAGACCCAGTACTTC	CATAVGQEKETQYF
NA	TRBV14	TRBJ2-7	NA	TGTGCCAGCAGCCAAGGGGTACTTAGAGGGGGAACCTACGAGCAGTACTTC	CASSQGVLRGGTYEQYF
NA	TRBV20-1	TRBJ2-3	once	TGCAGTGCTAGTGCCGGGAGCGCGGATACGCAGTATTTT	CSASAGSADTQYF
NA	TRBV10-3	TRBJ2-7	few	TGTGCCATCATGCCAGGGGATCGCTACGAGCAGTACTTC	CAIMPGDRYEQYF
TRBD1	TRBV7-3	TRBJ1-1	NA	TGTGCCAGCAGCTTACGGGGGACAGGGTTAACTAAGGCTTTCTTT	CASSLRGTGLTKAFF
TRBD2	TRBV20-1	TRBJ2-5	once	TGCAGTGCTAGAGCGGGAGGGGGGGAGACCCAGTACTTC	CSARAGGGETQYF